The clone carrying this TCR beta chain occurred a few times. Its ends do not fully match the called genes, so a read error is possible. The sample is drawn from a study of regulatory T cells in long-lasting Graves disease. Time point defined: newly diagnosed GD, antithyroid drugs for less than 3 months. RNA isolated from PBMCs was used to make the TCR library. Germline CDR1 is DFQATT and CDR2 is SNEGSKA (reference sequence). This CDR3 has 10 amino acids. Construction of the TCR beta libraries employed iRepertoire HTBI primers in conjunction with Arm-PCR of CDR3 regions. TCRdb reprocessed the multiplex PCR reads with MiXCR, giving one entry per CDR3 protein. The sample includes 350,000 to 450,000 distinct CDR3 sequences, 16% of them seen just once. This sample was also put to use in a study of T cells in Graves' hyperthyroidism and ophthalmopathy. From that second work: HTBI primers were employed in a first-round RT-PCR of the TCR CDR3.

V and J are TRBV20-1 and TRBJ2-7, with D perhaps being TRBD1 or TRBD2 (5 bases each). This clonotype originated in a man aged 35-49 years with Graves disease. This specimen consisted of peripheral blood mononuclear cells (PBMCs), obtained at new diagnosis, from a patient treated with antithyroid drugs. Written as DNA, the CDR3 is TGCAGTGCGGGACCGGGCCACCAAACCTTC. It is translated as CSAGPGHQTF.